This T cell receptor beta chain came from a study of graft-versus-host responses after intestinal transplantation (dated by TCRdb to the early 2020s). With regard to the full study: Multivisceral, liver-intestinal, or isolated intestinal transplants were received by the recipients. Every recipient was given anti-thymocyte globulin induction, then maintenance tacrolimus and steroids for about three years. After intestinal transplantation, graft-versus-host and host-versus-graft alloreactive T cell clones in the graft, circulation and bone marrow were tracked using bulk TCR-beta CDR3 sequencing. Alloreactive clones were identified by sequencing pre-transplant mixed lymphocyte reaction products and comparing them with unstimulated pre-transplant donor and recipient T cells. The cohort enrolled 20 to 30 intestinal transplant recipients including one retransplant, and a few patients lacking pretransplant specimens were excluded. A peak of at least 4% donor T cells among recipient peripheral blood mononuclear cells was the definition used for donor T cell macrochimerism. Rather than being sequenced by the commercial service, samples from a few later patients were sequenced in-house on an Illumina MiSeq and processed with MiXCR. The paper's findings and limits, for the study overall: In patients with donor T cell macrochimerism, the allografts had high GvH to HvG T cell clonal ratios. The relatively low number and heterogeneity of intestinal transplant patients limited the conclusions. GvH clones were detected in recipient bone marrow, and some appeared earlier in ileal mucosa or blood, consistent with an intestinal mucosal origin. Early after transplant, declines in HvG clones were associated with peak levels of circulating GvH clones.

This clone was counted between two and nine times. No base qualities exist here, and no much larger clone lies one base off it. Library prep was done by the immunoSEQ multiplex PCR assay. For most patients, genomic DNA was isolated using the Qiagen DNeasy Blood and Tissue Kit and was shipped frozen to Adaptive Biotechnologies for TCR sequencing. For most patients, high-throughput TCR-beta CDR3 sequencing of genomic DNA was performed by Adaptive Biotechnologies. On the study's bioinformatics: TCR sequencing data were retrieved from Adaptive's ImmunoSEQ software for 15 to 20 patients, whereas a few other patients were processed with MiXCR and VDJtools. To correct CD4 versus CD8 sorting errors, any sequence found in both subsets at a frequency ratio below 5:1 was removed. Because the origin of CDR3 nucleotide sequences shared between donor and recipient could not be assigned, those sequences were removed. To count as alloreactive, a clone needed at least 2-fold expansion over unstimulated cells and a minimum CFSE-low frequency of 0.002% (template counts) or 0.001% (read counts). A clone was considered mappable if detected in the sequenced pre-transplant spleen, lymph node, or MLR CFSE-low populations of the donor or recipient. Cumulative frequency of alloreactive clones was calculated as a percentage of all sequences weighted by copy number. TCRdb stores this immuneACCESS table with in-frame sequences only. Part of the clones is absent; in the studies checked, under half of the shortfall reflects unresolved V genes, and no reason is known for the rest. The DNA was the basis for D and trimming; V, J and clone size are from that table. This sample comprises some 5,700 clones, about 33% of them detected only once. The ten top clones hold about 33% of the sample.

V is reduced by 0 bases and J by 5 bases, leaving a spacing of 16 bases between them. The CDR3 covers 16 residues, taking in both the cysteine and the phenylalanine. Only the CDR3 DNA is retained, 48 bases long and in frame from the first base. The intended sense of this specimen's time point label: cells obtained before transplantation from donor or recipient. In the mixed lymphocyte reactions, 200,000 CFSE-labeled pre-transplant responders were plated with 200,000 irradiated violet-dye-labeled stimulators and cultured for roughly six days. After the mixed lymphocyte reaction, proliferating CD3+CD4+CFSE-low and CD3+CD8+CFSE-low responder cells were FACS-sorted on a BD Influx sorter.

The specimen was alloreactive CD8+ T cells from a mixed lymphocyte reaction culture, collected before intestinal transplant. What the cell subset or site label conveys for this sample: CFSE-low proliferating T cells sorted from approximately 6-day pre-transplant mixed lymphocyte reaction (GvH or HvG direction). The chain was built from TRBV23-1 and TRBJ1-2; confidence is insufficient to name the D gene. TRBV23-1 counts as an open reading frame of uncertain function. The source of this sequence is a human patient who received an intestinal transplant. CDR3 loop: CASSQSVRQMTYGYTF. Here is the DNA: TGCGCCAGCAGTCAATCAGTGCGCCAGATGACTTATGGCTACACCTTC.